This T cell receptor (beta chain) was captured in a study of cytomegalovirus exposure and HLA in healthy donors. The germline V and J ends were trimmed by 7 bases and 5 bases, with 14 bases remaining between them. Per germline, CDR1 LNHDA and CDR2 SQIVND (reference sequence). This CDR3 comprises 13 residues. Using immunoSEQ multiplex PCR, the repertoire was profiled, and TCRdb retains in-frame clones only, with some absent. In the table there are about 250,000 clones, roughly 87% of which are singletons. This clone was picked up a small number of times. The clonotype originates from a man aged 18 to 30 in good health and CMV-seropositive. Sequencing was done on a sample of PBMCs. V usage is TRBV19 and J usage is TRBJ1-1, with unresolved D. CDR3 DNA: TGTGCCAGTATCGAGTTGTTCAGGACTGAAGCTTTCTTT. Its translation: CASIELFRTEAFF.